One sample yielded the 23 T cell receptor beta chains listed below, sequenced in a study of cytomegalovirus exposure and HLA in healthy donors. The PCR was carried out with 60 Vbeta primers and 13 Jbeta primers. Repertoires were generated with immunoSEQ multiplex PCR, while TCRdb's copy carries only in-frame clones and drops some. Among 250,000 to 350,000 clones, just over 85% were seen once, and the ten largest hold approximately 4.3%. The sequenced sample was PBMCs. Source of these receptors: a man aged 35-49 years in good health and CMV-seropositive.

In this sample, this clone turned up once. The rearrangement joins TRBV5-4 to TRBJ2-1, with 7 bases aligning to TRBD2. The ends lost 4 bases at V and 5 bases at J; junction bases unmatched: 6. Germline-derived CDR1 and CDR2 are SGHNT and YYREEE (reference sequence). CDR3 length: 14 amino acids. The CDR3 is CASSRRDYNNEQFF. Here the CDR3 DNA reads TGTGCCAGCAGCCGCAGGGACTACAACAATGAGCAGTTCTTC.

The chain is built from TRBV7-2 and TRBJ2-3, with a tentative D call TRBD2 (6 bases). The germline CDR1 and CDR2 sequences are SGHTA and FQGNSA. Trimming removed 2 bases from V and 6 bases from J, with 18 bases in between. The CDR3 extends over 16 amino acids. CDR3 region: CASSLSGTGVRDTQYF. The DNA for the CDR3 is TGTGCCAGCAGCTTATCCGGTACGGGGGTCCGGGATACGCAGTATTTT. The whole variable domain, filled in from reference TRBV7-2 and TRBJ2-3, reads GAGVSQSPSNKVTEKGKDVELRCDPISGHTALYWYRQSLGQGLEFLIYFQGNSAPDKSGLPSDRFSAERTGGSVSTLTIQRTQQEDSAVYLCASSLSGTGVRDTQYFGPGTRLTVL.

The rearrangement uses TRBV5-4 and TRBJ1-2, with D maybe TRBD1 (5 bases). CDR1 is SGHNT and CDR2 is YYREEE in the germline V gene (reference sequence). The V end was cut by 2 bases, the J end by 1 base, with 15 bases between. This CDR3 region has 16 residues. This CDR3 reads CASSLPTDRINYGYTF. The CDR3 DNA reads as TGTGCCAGCAGCTTACCGACTGACAGAATTAACTATGGCTACACCTTC. The full variable domain, rest sourced from reference TRBV5-4 and TRBJ1-2, is ETGVTQSPTHLIKTRGQQVTLRCSSQSGHNTVSWYQQALGQGPQFIFQYYREEENGRGNFPPRFSGLQFPNYSSELNVNALELDDSALYLCASSLPTDRINYGYTFGSGTRLTVV.

This chain uses TRBV28 with TRBJ2-5; D may be TRBD2 (6 bases). CDR3 length: 12 amino acids. Trimming removed 6 bases at V and 4 bases at J, with 9 bases between. Germline loops: CDR1 MDHEN, CDR2 SYDVKM. The CDR3 spells CASSYGGETQYF. DNA of the CDR3: TGTGCCAGCAGCTACGGGGGAGAGACCCAGTACTTC.

This chain joins TRBV9 and TRBJ2-7; 8 bases map to TRBD2. Trimming at V came to 3 bases and at J to 0 bases, leaving 5 bases not matched to a gene. The CDR3 loop spans 15 amino acids. Germline loops: CDR1 SGDLS, CDR2 YYNGEE. The chain's CDR3 is CASSGTGTSSYEQYF. In DNA form, the CDR3 reads TGTGCCAGCAGCGGTACCGGGACTAGCTCCTACGAGCAGTACTTC.

Remarks on this clone: The same CDR3 is also encoded by other DNA sequences in this sample. V usage is TRBV11-3 and J usage is TRBJ2-7; 9 bases line up with TRBD1. Looked up from germline, CDR1 is SGHNT and CDR2 is YENEEA. The CDR3 loop spans 15 amino acids. J gave up 0 bases and V 5 bases, and 5 bases lay outside the gene matches. The CDR3 DNA is TGTGCCAGCAGCCTGGGACAGGGAAGCTCCTACGAGCAGTACTTC. Protein sequence: CASSLGQGSSYEQYF.

This chain uses TRBV30 with TRBJ1-3; 7 bases fit TRBD1. Germline CDR1 GTSNPN, CDR2 SVGIG (reference sequence). Losses at the gene ends were 1 base for V and 3 bases for J; bases not matched to a gene: 3. The CDR3 runs 14 residues. CDR3 DNA: TGTGCCTGGAGTGACAGGGGACTTGGAAACACCATATATTTT. This sequence encodes CAWSDRGLGNTIYF.

The chain recombines TRBV5-1 with TRBJ2-7, with 15 bases matching TRBD2. This CDR3 contains 15 residues. Germline loops: CDR1 SGHRS, CDR2 YFSETQ. V was pared by 2 bases and J by 4 bases, with 1 base of the junction left unmatched. The CDR3 coding sequence is TGCGCCAGCAGCTTCGGGACTAGCGGGAGGTACGAGCAGTACTTC. Its translation: CASSFGTSGRYEQYF.

The rearrangement uses TRBV21-1 and TRBJ1-1; the table's D call, TRBD1, has no DNA check behind it. TRBV21-1 is described as a pseudogene. This CDR3 is built from 14 residues. This CDR3 reads CASTLQGINTEAFF. The CDR3 DNA is TGTGCCAGCACCTTACAGGGGATTAACACTGAAGCTTTCTTT.

The chain carries TRBV6-5 and TRBJ2-2; perhaps TRBD1 as D (6 bases). With 6 bases removed from V and 0 bases from J, the gap between germline ends came to 8 bases. CDR3 length equals 14 residues. Germline CDR1 is MNHEY and CDR2 is SVGAGI. The DNA of the CDR3 is TGTGCCAGCAGCCGGACAGCGAACACCGGGGAGCTGTTTTTT. Translating it yields CASSRTANTGELFF.

This rearrangement joins TRBV19 to TRBJ1-2; D not certain. Deletions cut 10 bases from V and 2 bases from J, with 5 bases between. This CDR3 has 10 residues. From germline, CDR1 is LNHDA and CDR2 SQIVND (reference sequence). In DNA form, the CDR3 reads TGTGCCACATTGAACTATGGCTACACCTTC. As protein: CATLNYGYTF.

CDR3 sequence reads: CASSLGRAGVAETQYF. The CDR3 DNA reads TGTGCCAGCAGTTTAGGGCGCGCGGGAGTGGCAGAGACCCAGTACTTC. The chain carries TRBV28 and TRBJ2-5; 7 nucleotides align to TRBD2. With V trimmed by 2 bases and J by 4 bases, 10 bases remained unmatched. This CDR3 contains 16 residues. Per germline, CDR1 MDHEN and CDR2 SYDVKM.

J is TRBJ2-5 and V is TRBV11-3; 9 bases fit TRBD2. Germline CDR1 reads SGHNT; CDR2 reads YENEEA. J gave up 4 bases and V 5 bases, and 2 bases lay outside the gene matches. This CDR3 comprises 13 residues. The CDR3 coding sequence is TGTGCCAGCAGCGCGGGAGGGCCAGAGACCCAGTACTTC. It encodes CASSAGGPETQYF.

The chain links TRBV7-9 to TRBJ1-4; 8 bases are shared with TRBD1. The CDR3 has 17 residues. Germline-derived CDR1 and CDR2 are SEHNR and FQNEAQ (reference sequence). J was trimmed by 4 bases and V by 5 bases; bases with no gene match: 12. Written as DNA, the CDR3 is TGTGCCAGCAGCACGAGAGGACAGGGCGCGGGTAATGAAAAACTGTTTTTT. It translates to CASSTRGQGAGNEKLFF. Drawing the rest from reference TRBV7-9 and TRBJ1-4, the complete variable domain is DTGVSQNPRHKITKRGQNVTFRCDPISEHNRLYWYRQTLGQGPEFLTYFQNEAQLEKSRLLSDRFSAERPKGSFSTLEIQRTEQGDSAMYLCASSTRGQGAGNEKLFFGSGTQLSVL.

This clone was seen just once. The rearrangement links TRBV21-1 to TRBJ2-1; the D segment call TRBD1 is taken from the table without a DNA check. TRBV21-1 is shown as a pseudogene. The CDR3 is 18 residues long. CDR3 in DNA: TGTGCCAGCAGCAAAGTGGGAGCGGACAGGGGGAGTGACAATGAGCAGTTCTTC. Translating it yields CASSKVGADRGSDNEQFF.

The CDR3, as DNA: TGCAGCGTTTCCGGGACAGGTTACGAGCAGTACTTC. This encodes CSVSGTGYEQYF. The chain uses TRBV29-1 and TRBJ2-7, with 8 bases aligning to TRBD1. Germline CDR1 and CDR2: SQVTM and ANQGSEA. The CDR3 is made up of 12 amino acids. With V trimmed by 5 bases and J by 4 bases, 4 bases remained unmatched.

This clone was counted once. The DNA of the CDR3 is TGTGCCAGCAGTTCCCACGAGACCCCAGGGGTCACGCAGTATTTT. This gives the protein CASSSHETPGVTQYF. The J gene is TRBJ2-3, the V gene TRBV28, with D perhaps TRBD1 (6 bases). The germline V and J ends were trimmed by 4 bases and 9 bases, with 20 bases remaining between them. CDR1 MDHEN and CDR2 SYDVKM come from the germline V gene. The CDR3 has 15 residues.

The J gene is TRBJ1-2, the V gene TRBV28; tentative D call: TRBD1 (6 bases). Trimming removed 6 bases from V and 4 bases from J, with 12 bases in between. Germline V gives CDR1 MDHEN, CDR2 SYDVKM. The CDR3 sequence is 13 residues long. The CDR3, as DNA: TGTGCCAGCAGCGAGGACAGCGCCTATGGCTACACCTTC. The encoded protein is CASSEDSAYGYTF.

This chain links TRBV27 with TRBJ2-7; D might be TRBD2 (5 bases). Trimming removed 1 base at V and 4 bases at J, with 8 bases between. The CDR3 totals 13 residues. Germline V gene sequence: CDR1 MNHEY, CDR2 SMNVEV (reference sequence). CDR3 DNA sequence: TGTGCCAGCAGTTTATGGGCGGGTTACGAGCAGTACTTC. Translation gives CASSLWAGYEQYF.

The chain couples TRBV9 to TRBJ1-2, with D possibly being TRBD1 (6 bases). CDR3 length: 16 residues. The ends were cut back, 3 bases at V and 0 bases at J, with 15 bases in the middle. Germline CDR1 is SGDLS and CDR2 is YYNGEE. In nucleotides, the CDR3 is TGTGCCAGCAGCGGCGCCGGGACACATACTAACTATGGCTACACCTTC. Translation gives CASSGAGTHTNYGYTF.

This clone showed up just a few times. This chain uses TRBV28 with TRBJ1-1; 8 bases map to TRBD1. There are 14 residues in the CDR3. The V and J ends lost 6 bases and 7 bases, in that order; junction bases with no gene match: 10. CDR1 and CDR2 from the germline V gene are MDHEN and SYDVKM. The CDR3 coding sequence is TGTGCCAGCAGGACCGGGACAGGCGACCTTGAAGCTTTCTTT. Translated, it gives CASRTGTGDLEAFF.

The V and J genes are TRBV4-2 and TRBJ2-4, with D possibly being TRBD2 (6 bases). The V end lost 3 bases, the J end lost 9 bases, and 12 bases lay between the germline ends. This CDR3 spans 13 amino acids. The germline CDR1 and CDR2 sequences are LGHNA and YNFKEQ. The CDR3 spells CASSHGGEGIQYF. The CDR3 DNA reads as TGTGCCAGCAGCCACGGGGGAGAGGGCATTCAGTACTTC.

The chain carries TRBV10-3 and TRBJ1-1; 8 nucleotides agree with TRBD1. Per germline, CDR1 ENHRY and CDR2 SYGVKD. The CDR3 has 13 residues. Trimming cost V 10 bases and J 3 bases; bases outside gene matches: 7. The CDR3 nucleotides read TGTGCCAAGCGGACAGGGATCGACACTGAAGCTTTCTTT. It specifies CAKRTGIDTEAFF.